The present entry profiles one TCR beta chain with its context. A read error may account for a junction end that differs from germline. The data were taken from a study of T-cell memory formation after mild COVID-19. Each CDR3 protein is one row after TCRdb ran MiXCR on the 5' RACE reads. The sample has approximately 46,000 distinct CDR3 sequences, around 12% seen once. Per the germline V gene, CDR1 is SGHRS and CDR2 is YFSETQ. CDR3 size: 13 residues. The chain couples TRBV5-1 to TRBJ2-1, with unresolved D. The sequencing input was PBMCs or a T cell subset sorted from them (not recorded which). The origin of this receptor is a man between 18 and 35 years old who had mild COVID-19 (a few samples of this study predate the infection). Cell type and time point are not known. CDR3 loop: CASSVTFGAPQVF. CDR3 sequence (DNA): TGCGCCAGCAGCGTTACGTTCGGTGCCCCTCAGGTCTTC.